These T cell receptor beta chains were read from a single sample in a study of T cell repertoires in cytomegalovirus infection. Their target antigens are unknown. TCRdb re-called the reads through MiXCR, storing one row per CDR3 protein. Among about 900,000 distinct CDR3 sequences listed, about 33% were seen once. Sample: cultured CD8+ T cells from PBMCs, taken from culture after CMV antigen stimulation. The receptors originated from a human donor in good health (CMV status not recorded). Some clones in this sample may be carry-over from other donors' samples. Both conserved end residues are part of each CDR3. Fields, in order: J gene, V gene, clone size, D gene, CDR3 DNA, CDR3 protein. The D gene is left open where the match is weak. Clone size is given for some rows only: seen once, a few or many times, or a class if the clone is expanded.

J gene: TRBJ2-7; V gene: TRBV27; clone size: many; D gene: .; CDR3 DNA: TGTGCCAGCAGCCTTAGCGGTTCCTACGAGCAGTACTTC; CDR3 protein: CASSLSGSYEQYF
J gene: TRBJ2-1; V gene: TRBV29-1; clone size: few; D gene: TRBD2; CDR3 DNA: TGCAGCGTTCGCACCGGGACTAGCGGGGGCCCCTACAATGAGCAGTTCTTC; CDR3 protein: CSVRTGTSGGPYNEQFF
J gene: TRBJ1-6; V gene: TRBV10-3; clone size: few; D gene: TRBD1; CDR3 DNA: TGTGCCATCAGTGAATCGACAGGGGGCTTAGCCCCCCAACCGCCCCTCCACTTT; CDR3 protein: CAISESTGGLAPQPPLHF
J gene: TRBJ2-1; V gene: TRBV9; clone size: .; D gene: .; CDR3 DNA: TGTGCCAGCAGCGTAGCGCTCTCCGGGTCGGACAATGAGCAGTTCTTC; CDR3 protein: CASSVALSGSDNEQFF
J gene: TRBJ1-1; V gene: TRBV2; clone size: .; D gene: .; CDR3 DNA: TGTGCCAGCAGCGGATTTGAAGCTTTCTTT; CDR3 protein: CASSGFEAFF
J gene: TRBJ1-2; V gene: TRBV7-6; clone size: few; D gene: .; CDR3 DNA: TGTGCCAGCAGCTTAGGCCGGGGGCTGGATGGCTACACCTTC; CDR3 protein: CASSLGRGLDGYTF
J gene: TRBJ2-1; V gene: TRBV24-1; clone size: .; D gene: .; CDR3 DNA: TGTGCCACGACGCATGGGGGTGTAGCGTTCTTC; CDR3 protein: CATTHGGVAFF
J gene: TRBJ1-2; V gene: TRBV4-2; clone size: .; D gene: .; CDR3 DNA: TGTGCCAGCAGCCATGGGACACCGGACTCTGGCTACACCTTC; CDR3 protein: CASSHGTPDSGYTF
J gene: TRBJ2-2; V gene: TRBV2; clone size: few; D gene: TRBD2; CDR3 DNA: TGTGCCAGCAGTGAAGCGCTTCGAGCGGGGGGGGGCACCGGGGAGCTGTTTTTT; CDR3 protein: CASSEALRAGGGTGELFF
J gene: TRBJ1-2; V gene: TRBV5-5; clone size: .; D gene: TRBD1; CDR3 DNA: TGTGCCAGCAGCTTGGGGGACAGCGCCTATGGCTACACCTTC; CDR3 protein: CASSLGDSAYGYTF
J gene: TRBJ2-1; V gene: TRBV7-4; clone size: .; D gene: TRBD1; CDR3 DNA: TGTGCCAGCAGCTTTCGGGACAGGGCGGGCAATGAGCAGTCCTTC; CDR3 protein: CASSFRDRAGNEQSF
J gene: TRBJ2-5; V gene: TRBV6-1; clone size: once; D gene: .; CDR3 DNA: TGTGCCAGCAGTGAAGACAGGGCACCAGAGACCCAGTACTTC; CDR3 protein: CASSEDRAPETQYF
J gene: TRBJ2-5; V gene: TRBV7-9; clone size: .; D gene: .; CDR3 DNA: TGTGCCAGCAGCTTTGGAGGGATAGGAGAGACCCAGTACTTC; CDR3 protein: CASSFGGIGETQYF
J gene: TRBJ2-1; V gene: TRBV12-3/TRBV12-4; clone size: .; D gene: TRBD1; CDR3 DNA: TGTGCCAGCAGGGGGGACAGCAATGAGCAGTTCTTC; CDR3 protein: CASRGDSNEQFF
J gene: TRBJ1-2; V gene: TRBV27; clone size: .; D gene: TRBD1; CDR3 DNA: TGTGCCAGCAGTTTAGGGACAGGGGGCCCTAACTATGGCTACACCTTC; CDR3 protein: CASSLGTGGPNYGYTF
J gene: TRBJ2-6; V gene: TRBV29-1; clone size: .; D gene: .; CDR3 DNA: TGCAGCGTGAGCTCTGGGGCCAACGTCCTGACTTTC; CDR3 protein: CSVSSGANVLTF
J gene: TRBJ2-3; V gene: TRBV6-5; clone size: .; D gene: .; CDR3 DNA: TGTGCCAGCAGTTACTCGGGGAGAGGAGATACGCAGTATTTT; CDR3 protein: CASSYSGRGDTQYF
J gene: TRBJ2-5; V gene: TRBV29-1; clone size: .; D gene: TRBD1; CDR3 DNA: TGCAGCGCTATGGGACAGGGGGCAGGGACCCAGTACTTC; CDR3 protein: CSAMGQGAGTQYF
J gene: TRBJ1-1; V gene: TRBV5-4; clone size: few; D gene: .; CDR3 DNA: TGTGCCAGCAGCTGGGAGAGGCCAGGGAACACTGAAGCTTTCTTT; CDR3 protein: CASSWERPGNTEAFF
J gene: TRBJ1-1; V gene: TRBV10-1; clone size: .; D gene: .; CDR3 DNA: TGCGCCAGCAGGGACACTTTGAACACTGAAGCTTTCTTT; CDR3 protein: CASRDTLNTEAFF
J gene: TRBJ2-7; V gene: TRBV7-9; clone size: few; D gene: .; CDR3 DNA: TGTGCCAGCAGCTCCATCTCGGGCTTCTGGGGGCAGTACTTC; CDR3 protein: CASSSISGFWGQYF
J gene: TRBJ2-3; V gene: TRBV4-1; clone size: .; D gene: .; CDR3 DNA: TGCGCCAGCAGCCAACTGACAACTAGCACAGATACGCAGTATTTT; CDR3 protein: CASSQLTTSTDTQYF
J gene: TRBJ2-7; V gene: TRBV27; clone size: many; D gene: TRBD1; CDR3 DNA: TGTGCTAGCAGCTTCGGGACAGGGTACGAGCAGTACTTC; CDR3 protein: CASSFGTGYEQYF
J gene: TRBJ1-2; V gene: TRBV2; clone size: .; D gene: TRBD1; CDR3 DNA: TGTGCCAGCCCGGGACAGGGGGCAAGTGGCTACACCTTC; CDR3 protein: CASPGQGASGYTF
J gene: TRBJ2-1; V gene: TRBV6-1; clone size: few; D gene: .; CDR3 DNA: TGTGCCAGCAGGGGGTCCCTCAATGAGCAGTTCTTC; CDR3 protein: CASRGSLNEQFF
J gene: TRBJ2-7; V gene: TRBV18; clone size: few; D gene: .; CDR3 DNA: TGTGCCAGCTCAGCACCCGCGGAACCCTACGAGCAGTACTTC; CDR3 protein: CASSAPAEPYEQYF
J gene: TRBJ1-2; V gene: TRBV12-3/TRBV12-4; clone size: few; D gene: .; CDR3 DNA: TGTGCCAGCAGTTTTAGTCTTCCCTTGCGGGGCTACACCTTC; CDR3 protein: CASSFSLPLRGYTF
J gene: TRBJ1-2; V gene: TRBV7-9; clone size: few; D gene: TRBD1; CDR3 DNA: TGTGCCAGCAGCGGGTGGACAGGCGGTTCCTATGGCTACACCTTC; CDR3 protein: CASSGWTGGSYGYTF
J gene: TRBJ1-4; V gene: TRBV4-1; clone size: .; D gene: .; CDR3 DNA: TGCGCCAGCAGCCAAGCGTTTGAGGAAAAACTGTTTTTT; CDR3 protein: CASSQAFEEKLFF